This T cell receptor beta chain was observed in a study of response to subunit inactivated influenza vaccine. Notes on the study in general: Every seasonal influenza vaccination brings in few new T cells, the authors suggested.

Each CDR3 protein gets one entry after TCRdb re-called the RT-PCR reads with MiXCR. This sample has roughly 760,000 distinct CDR3 sequences, with 21% found just once. V gave up 5 bases and J gave up 7 bases; unmatched junction bases: 4. This CDR3 is built from 13 residues. Germline CDR1 and CDR2: MNHNS and SASEGT. This clonotype appeared many times. As yet, its antigen is unknown. Source: PBMCs from blood, taken 5 days after vaccination. This receptor was identified in a man aged 50-59 years who received an inactivated influenza vaccine. This chain joins TRBV6-1 and TRBJ2-2; 7 bases match TRBD1. The CDR3 reads CASSQQGNGELFF. CDR3 DNA: TGTGCCAGCAGTCAACAGGGGAACGGGGAGCTGTTTTTT.